The present entry profiles one TCR beta chain with its context. Its antigen remains unknown. The data belong to a study of shared clonotypes between healthy human individuals. Study summary: Donor ages ranged 18 to 49 years: a couple of women, a few men. Broader study findings: Generation probabilities were higher for clonotypes shared across all four sorted-subset donors than for unshared ones.

Under the authors' procedure: Filtering was not the same, since immunoSEQ gave junction-only sequences without quality scores. Some clones are missing from TCRdb's copy, which holds only in-frame ones; the method was immunoSEQ multiplex PCR. V and J calls and clone size are given by that table; D and trimming were obtained from the DNA. The sample carries approximately 500,000 clones, 90% to 97% recorded once. CDR1 and CDR2 from the germline V gene are SGHVS and FQNEAQ. CDR3 length equals 17 residues. Trimming removed 1 base at V and 3 bases at J, with 16 bases between. The chain has TRBV7-8 and TRBJ1-3; perhaps TRBD1 as D (6 bases). This TCR derives from a woman in her twenties or thirties in good health. What was sequenced was naive CD4+ T cells sorted from blood. Sample subset: CD45RA+ positively selected. The CDR3 coding sequence is TGTGCCAGCAGCTTAGTCAAACAGGGAACAGGTGGAAACACCATATATTTT. Residues: CASSLVKQGTGGNTIYF.